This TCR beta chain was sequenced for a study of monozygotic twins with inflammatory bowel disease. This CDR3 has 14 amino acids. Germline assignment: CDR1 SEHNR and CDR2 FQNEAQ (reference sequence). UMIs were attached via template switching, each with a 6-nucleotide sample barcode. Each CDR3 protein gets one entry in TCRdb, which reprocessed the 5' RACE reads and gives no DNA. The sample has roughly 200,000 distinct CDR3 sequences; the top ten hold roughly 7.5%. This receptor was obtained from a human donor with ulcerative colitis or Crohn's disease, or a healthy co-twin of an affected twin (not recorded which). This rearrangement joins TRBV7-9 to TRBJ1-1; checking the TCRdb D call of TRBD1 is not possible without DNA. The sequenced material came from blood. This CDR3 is CASSLFTGDTEAFF.